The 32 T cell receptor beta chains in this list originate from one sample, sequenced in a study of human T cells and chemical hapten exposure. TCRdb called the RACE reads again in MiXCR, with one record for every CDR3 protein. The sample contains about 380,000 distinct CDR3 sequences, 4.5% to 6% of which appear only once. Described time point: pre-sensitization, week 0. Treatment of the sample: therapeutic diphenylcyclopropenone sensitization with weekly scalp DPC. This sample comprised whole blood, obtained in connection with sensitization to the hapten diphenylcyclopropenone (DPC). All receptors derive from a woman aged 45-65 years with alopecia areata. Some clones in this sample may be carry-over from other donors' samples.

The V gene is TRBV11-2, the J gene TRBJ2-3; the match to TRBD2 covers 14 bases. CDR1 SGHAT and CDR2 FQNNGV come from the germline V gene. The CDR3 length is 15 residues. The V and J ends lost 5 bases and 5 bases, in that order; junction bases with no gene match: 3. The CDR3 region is CASSPGTSGRDTQYF. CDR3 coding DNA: TGTGCCAGCAGCCCCGGGACTAGCGGGAGAGATACGCAGTATTTT.

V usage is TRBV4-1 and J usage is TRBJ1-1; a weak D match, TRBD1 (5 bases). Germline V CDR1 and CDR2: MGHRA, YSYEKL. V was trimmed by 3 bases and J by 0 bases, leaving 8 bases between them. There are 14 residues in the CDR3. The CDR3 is CASSQTALNTEAFF. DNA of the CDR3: TGCGCCAGCAGCCAGACAGCATTGAACACTGAAGCTTTCTTT.

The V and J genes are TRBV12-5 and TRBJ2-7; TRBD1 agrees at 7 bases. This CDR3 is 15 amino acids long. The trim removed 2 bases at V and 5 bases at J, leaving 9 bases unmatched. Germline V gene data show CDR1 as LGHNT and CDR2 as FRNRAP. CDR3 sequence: CASGLRTGEGHEQYF. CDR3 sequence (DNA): TGTGCTAGTGGTTTGAGAACAGGGGAAGGGCACGAGCAGTACTTC.

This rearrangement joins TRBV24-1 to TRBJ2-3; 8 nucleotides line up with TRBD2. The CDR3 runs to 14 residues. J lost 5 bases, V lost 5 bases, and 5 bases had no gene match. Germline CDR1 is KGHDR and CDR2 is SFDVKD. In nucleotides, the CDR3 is TGTGCCACCAGTGGTAGCGGGGAATTAGATACGCAGTATTTT. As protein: CATSGSGELDTQYF.

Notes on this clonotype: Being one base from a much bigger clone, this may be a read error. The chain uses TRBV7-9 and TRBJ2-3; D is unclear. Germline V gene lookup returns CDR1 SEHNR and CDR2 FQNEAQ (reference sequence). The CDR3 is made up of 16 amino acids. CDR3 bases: TGTGCCAGCAGCCCACTGACGAGTAGGGTAACAGATACGCACTATTTT. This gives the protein CASSPLTSRVTDTHYF.

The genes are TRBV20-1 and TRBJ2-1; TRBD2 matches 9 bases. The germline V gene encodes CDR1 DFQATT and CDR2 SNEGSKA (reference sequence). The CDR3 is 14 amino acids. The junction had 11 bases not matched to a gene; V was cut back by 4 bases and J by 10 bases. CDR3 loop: CSATGGTSSLEQFF. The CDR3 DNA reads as TGCAGTGCTACCGGAGGGACTAGCTCCCTAGAGCAGTTCTTC.

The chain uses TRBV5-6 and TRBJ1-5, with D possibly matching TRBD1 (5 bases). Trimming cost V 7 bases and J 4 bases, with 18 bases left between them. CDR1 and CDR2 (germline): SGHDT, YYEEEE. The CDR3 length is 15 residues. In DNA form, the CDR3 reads TGTGCCAGCCAAGTTCAGGGAGAAGCAAATCAGCCCCAGCATTTT. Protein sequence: CASQVQGEANQPQHF. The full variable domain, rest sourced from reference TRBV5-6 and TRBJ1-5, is DAGVTQSPTHLIKTRGQQVTLRCSPKSGHDTVSWYQQALGQGPQFIFQYYEEEERQRGNFPDRFSGHQFPNYSSELNVNALLLGDSALYLCASQVQGEANQPQHFGDGTRLSIL.

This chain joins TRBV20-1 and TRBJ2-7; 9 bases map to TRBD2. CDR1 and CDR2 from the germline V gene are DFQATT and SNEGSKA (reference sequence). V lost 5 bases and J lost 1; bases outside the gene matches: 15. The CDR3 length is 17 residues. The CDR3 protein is CSAPHPLSSGSSYEQYF. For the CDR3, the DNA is TGCAGTGCTCCCCATCCCCTTAGTAGCGGGAGTTCCTACGAGCAGTACTTC.

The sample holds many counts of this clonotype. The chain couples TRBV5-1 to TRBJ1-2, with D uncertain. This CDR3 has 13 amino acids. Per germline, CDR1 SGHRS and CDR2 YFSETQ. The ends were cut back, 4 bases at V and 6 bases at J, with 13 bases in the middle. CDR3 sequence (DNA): TGCGCCAGCAGCAGCCCGGTTAAGAATGGCTACACCTTC. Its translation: CASSSPVKNGYTF.

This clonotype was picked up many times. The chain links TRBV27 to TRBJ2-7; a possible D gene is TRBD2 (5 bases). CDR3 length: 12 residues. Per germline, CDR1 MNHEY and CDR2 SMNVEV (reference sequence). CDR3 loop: CPDRERSYEQYF. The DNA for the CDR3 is TGTCCAGATAGGGAGAGGTCCTACGAGCAGTACTTC.

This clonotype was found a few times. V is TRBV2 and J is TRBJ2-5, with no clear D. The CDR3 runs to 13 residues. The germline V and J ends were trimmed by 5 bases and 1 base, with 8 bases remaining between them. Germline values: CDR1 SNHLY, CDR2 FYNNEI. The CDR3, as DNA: TGTGCCAGCAGTTCCCCACGCCAAGAGACCCAGTACTTC. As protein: CASSSPRQETQYF. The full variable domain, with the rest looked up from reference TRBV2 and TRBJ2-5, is EPEVTQTPSHQVTQMGQEVILRCVPISNHLYFYWYRQILGQKVEFLVSFYNNEISEKSEIFDDQFSVERPDGSNFTLKIRSTKLEDSAMYFCASSSPRQETQYFGPGTRLLVL.

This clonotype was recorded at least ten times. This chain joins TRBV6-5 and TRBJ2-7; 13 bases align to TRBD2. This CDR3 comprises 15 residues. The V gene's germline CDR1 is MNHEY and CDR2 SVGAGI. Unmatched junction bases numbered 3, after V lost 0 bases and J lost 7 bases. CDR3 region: CASSYSTSGRWEQYF. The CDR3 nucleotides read TGTGCCAGCAGTTACTCGACTAGCGGGAGGTGGGAGCAGTACTTC.

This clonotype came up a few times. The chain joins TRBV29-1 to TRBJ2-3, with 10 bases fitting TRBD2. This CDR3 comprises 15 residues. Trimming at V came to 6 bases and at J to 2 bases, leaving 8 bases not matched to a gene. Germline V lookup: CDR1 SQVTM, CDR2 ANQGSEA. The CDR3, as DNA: TGCAGCGTGGACAACCTAGCGGGGGTCACAGATACGCAGTATTTT. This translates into CSVDNLAGVTDTQYF.

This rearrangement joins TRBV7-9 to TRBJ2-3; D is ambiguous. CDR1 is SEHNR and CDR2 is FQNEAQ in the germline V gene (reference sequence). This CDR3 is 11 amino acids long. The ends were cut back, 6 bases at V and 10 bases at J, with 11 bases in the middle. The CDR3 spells CASSPSDAQYF. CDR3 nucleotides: TGTGCCAGCAGTCCGTCTGATGCGCAGTATTTT.

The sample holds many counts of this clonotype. This chain's CDR3 is CASTKSGGLETQYF. The CDR3 coding sequence is TGTGCCAGCACCAAATCGGGGGGGCTAGAGACCCAGTACTTC. The V gene is TRBV28, the J gene TRBJ2-5; 8 bases fit TRBD2. Germline lookup yields CDR1 MDHEN and CDR2 SYDVKM. The J segment lost 4 bases and the V segment lost 7 bases, leaving 8 bases of the junction unmatched. The CDR3 loop spans 14 amino acids.

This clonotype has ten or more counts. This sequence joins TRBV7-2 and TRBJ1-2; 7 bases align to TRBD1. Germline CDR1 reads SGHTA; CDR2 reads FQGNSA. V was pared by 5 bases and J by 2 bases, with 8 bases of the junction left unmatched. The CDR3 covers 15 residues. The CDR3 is CASSIGGAGNYGYTF. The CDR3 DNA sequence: TGTGCCAGCAGCATAGGGGGCGCGGGCAACTATGGCTACACCTTC.

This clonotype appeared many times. CDR3 in amino acids: CSVRGSGQPQHF. CDR3 coding DNA: TGCAGCGTGAGAGGATCGGGCCAGCCCCAGCATTTT. The chain recombines TRBV20-1 with TRBJ1-5; D is uncertain. CDR1 DFQATT and CDR2 SNEGSKA come from the germline V gene (reference sequence). The CDR3 covers 12 residues.

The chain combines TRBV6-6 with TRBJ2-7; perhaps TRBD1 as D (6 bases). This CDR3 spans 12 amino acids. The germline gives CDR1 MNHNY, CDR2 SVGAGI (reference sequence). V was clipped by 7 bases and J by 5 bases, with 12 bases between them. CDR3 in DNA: TGTGCCAGCACAGACAGGTCCCACGAGCAGTACTTC. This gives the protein CASTDRSHEQYF.

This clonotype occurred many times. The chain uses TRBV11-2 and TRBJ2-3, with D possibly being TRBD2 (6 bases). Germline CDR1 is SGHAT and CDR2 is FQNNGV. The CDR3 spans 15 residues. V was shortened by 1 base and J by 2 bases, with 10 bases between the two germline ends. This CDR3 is CASSLGGGVTDTQYF. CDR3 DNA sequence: TGTGCCAGCAGCTTAGGCGGCGGGGTCACAGATACGCAGTATTTT.

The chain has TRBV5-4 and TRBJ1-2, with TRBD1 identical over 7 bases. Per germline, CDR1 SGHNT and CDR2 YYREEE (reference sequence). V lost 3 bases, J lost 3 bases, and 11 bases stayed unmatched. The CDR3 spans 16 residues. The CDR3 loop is CASSSGPDRNYYGYTF. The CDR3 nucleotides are TGTGCCAGCAGCTCAGGGCCGGACAGGAATTACTATGGCTACACCTTC.

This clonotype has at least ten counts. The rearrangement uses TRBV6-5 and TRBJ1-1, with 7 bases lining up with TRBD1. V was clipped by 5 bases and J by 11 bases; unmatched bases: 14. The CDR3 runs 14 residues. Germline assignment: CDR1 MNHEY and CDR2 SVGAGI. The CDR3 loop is CASSGAGQAPGAFF. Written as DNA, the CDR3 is TGTGCCAGCAGTGGGGCCGGACAGGCACCTGGTGCTTTCTTT.

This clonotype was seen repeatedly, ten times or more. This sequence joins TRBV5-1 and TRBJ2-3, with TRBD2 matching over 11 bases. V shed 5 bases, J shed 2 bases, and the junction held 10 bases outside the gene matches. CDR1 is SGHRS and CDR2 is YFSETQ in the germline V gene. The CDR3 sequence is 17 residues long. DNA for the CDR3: TGCGCCAGCAGTTCCGGGACTAGCGGTACCCTCACAGATACGCAGTATTTT. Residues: CASSSGTSGTLTDTQYF.

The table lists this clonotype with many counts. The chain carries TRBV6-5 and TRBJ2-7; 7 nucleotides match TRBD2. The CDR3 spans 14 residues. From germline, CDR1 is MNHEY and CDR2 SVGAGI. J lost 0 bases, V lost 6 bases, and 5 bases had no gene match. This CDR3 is CASSPGRSSYEQYF. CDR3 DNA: TGTGCCAGCAGCCCCGGGAGGTCCTCCTACGAGCAGTACTTC.

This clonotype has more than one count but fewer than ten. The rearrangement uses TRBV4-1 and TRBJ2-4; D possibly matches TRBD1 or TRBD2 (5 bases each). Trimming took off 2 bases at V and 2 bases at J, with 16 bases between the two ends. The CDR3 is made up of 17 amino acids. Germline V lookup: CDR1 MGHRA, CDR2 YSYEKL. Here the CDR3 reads CASSQFPDRGTKNIQYF. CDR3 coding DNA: TGCGCCAGCAGCCAATTCCCGGATCGGGGCACCAAAAACATTCAGTACTTC.

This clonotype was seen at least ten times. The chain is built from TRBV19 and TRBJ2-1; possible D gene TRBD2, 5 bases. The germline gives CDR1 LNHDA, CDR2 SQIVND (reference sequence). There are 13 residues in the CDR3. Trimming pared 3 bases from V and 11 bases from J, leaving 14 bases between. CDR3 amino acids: CASSILVEGQQFF. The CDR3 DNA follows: TGTGCCAGTAGTATTCTCGTAGAGGGTCAGCAGTTCTTC.

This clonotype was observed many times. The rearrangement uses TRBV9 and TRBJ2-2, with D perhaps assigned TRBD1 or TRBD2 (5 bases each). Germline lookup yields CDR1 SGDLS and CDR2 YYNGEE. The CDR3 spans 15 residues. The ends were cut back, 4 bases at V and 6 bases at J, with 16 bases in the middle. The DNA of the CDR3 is TGTGCCAGCAGCCCCCTTGGGGGAACGGCCGGGGAGCTGTTTTTT. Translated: CASSPLGGTAGELFF.

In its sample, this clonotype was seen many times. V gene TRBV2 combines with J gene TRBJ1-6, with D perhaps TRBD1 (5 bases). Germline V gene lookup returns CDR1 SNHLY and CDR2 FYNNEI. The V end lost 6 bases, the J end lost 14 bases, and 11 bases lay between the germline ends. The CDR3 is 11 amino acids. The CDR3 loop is CASRETGSLHF. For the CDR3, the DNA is TGTGCCAGCAGAGAAACAGGTTCCCTCCACTTT.

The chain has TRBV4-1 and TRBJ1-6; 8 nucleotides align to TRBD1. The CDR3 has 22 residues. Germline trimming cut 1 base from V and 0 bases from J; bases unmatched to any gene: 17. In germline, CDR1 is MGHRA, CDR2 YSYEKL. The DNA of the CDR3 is TGCGCCAGCAGCCAAGGCGCAGTATGGCGGGACAGGAGTTCCTCCTATAATTCACCCCTCCACTTT. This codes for CASSQGAVWRDRSSSYNSPLHF.

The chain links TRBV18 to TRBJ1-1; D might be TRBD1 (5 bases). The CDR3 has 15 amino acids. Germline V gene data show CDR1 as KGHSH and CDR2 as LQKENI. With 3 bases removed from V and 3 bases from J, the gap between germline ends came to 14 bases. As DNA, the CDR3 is TGTGCCAGCTCACCGGGAGGGGCGAAGTACACTGAAGCTTTCTTT. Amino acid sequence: CASSPGGAKYTEAFF.

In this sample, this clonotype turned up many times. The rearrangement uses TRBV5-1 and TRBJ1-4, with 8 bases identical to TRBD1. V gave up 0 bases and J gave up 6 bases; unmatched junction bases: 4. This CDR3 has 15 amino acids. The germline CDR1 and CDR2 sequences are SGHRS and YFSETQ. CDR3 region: CASSLGTGKDEKLFF. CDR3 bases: TGCGCCAGCAGCTTGGGGACAGGGAAAGATGAAAAACTGTTTTTT.

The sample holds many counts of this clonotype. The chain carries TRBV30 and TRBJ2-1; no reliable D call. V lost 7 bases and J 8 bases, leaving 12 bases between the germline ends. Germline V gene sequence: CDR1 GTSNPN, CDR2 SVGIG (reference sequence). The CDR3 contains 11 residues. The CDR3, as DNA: TGTGCCTACCACCGAGAGGATGAGCAGTTCTTC. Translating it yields CAYHREDEQFF.

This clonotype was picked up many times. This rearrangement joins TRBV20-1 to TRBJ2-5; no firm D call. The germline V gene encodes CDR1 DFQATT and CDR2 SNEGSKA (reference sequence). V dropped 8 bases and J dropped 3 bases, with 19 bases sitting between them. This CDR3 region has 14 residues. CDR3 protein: CSPSGRQTEETQYF. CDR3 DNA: TGCAGTCCCTCGGGCCGCCAGACCGAAGAGACCCAGTACTTC.